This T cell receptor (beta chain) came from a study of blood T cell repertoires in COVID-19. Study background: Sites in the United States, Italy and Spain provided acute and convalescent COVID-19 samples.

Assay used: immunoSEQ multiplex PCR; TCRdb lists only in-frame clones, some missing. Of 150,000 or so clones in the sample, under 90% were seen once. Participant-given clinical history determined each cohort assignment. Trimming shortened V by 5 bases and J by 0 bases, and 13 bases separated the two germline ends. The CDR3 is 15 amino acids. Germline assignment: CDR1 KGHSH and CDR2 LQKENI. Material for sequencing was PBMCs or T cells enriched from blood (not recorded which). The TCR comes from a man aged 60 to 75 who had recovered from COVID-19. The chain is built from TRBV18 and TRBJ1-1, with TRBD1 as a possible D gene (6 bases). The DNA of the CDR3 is TGTGCCAGCTCAGGACGGGAGGGGGTGAACACTGAAGCTTTCTTT. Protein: CASSGREGVNTEAFF.